This T cell receptor (beta chain) appears in the sequencing data of a study of CD4 T cells in relation to SARS-CoV-2 and coronaviruses. Study information: Crossreactive spike epitopes shared across donors were mapped to their HLA restriction. Study-wide results and limits: Monoreactive clones expanded significantly more to SARS-CoV-2 than crossreactive clones did.

The germline CDR1 and CDR2 sequences are MDHEN and SYDVKM. The CDR3 length is 15 residues. V was clipped by 6 bases and J by 8 bases, with 22 bases between them. Deep TCR-beta sequencing used DNA from uncultured naive and memory CD4+ T cells. Assay used: immunoSEQ multiplex PCR; TCRdb lists only in-frame clones, some missing. Among 35,000 to 40,000 clones listed, 85% to 90% were seen once. A word on this clone: Its specificity is unknown.

The chain has TRBV28 and TRBJ1-2; weak D call: TRBD1 (6 bases). The origin of this receptor is an adult with COVID-19. Sequenced: memory CD4+ T cells from PBMCs. CDR3 in amino acids: CASRPLPGEVKGYTF. CDR3 sequence (DNA): TGTGCCAGCAGACCCCTCCCAGGGGAAGTCAAAGGCTACACCTTC.